This T cell receptor (beta chain) was recovered during a study of blood T cells in healthy people across ages. Of note for this clonotype: Its antigen is still unknown.

Together with a sample-barcoded 5' primer, a J-beta primer mix was included in a second PCR lasting about 7 to 11 cycles. A 12-random-nucleotide template-switch adaptor tagged each cDNA molecule. TCRdb reanalysed the 5' RACE reads using MiXCR and keeps one entry per CDR3 protein. The data show about 2 million distinct CDR3 sequences, 49% seen once. The CDR3 totals 14 residues. V shed 3 bases and J shed 7 bases, with 15 bases lying between them. Study-level findings and limits: PBMC samples, being unsorted, prevented any conclusive comparison of naive and antigen-experienced cells. CMV infection status of these donors was not known.

The sequenced sample was blood. This sequence was found in a woman aged 40 to 50 in good health. The gene calls are TRBV12-3 or TRBV12-4 and TRBJ1-2, with D perhaps TRBD1 (5 bases). The CDR3 region is CASSLELGGFGYTF. CDR3 in DNA: TGTGCCAGCAGTTTGGAATTGGGGGGTTTTGGCTACACCTTC.